This T cell receptor (beta chain) was sequenced for a study of cytomegalovirus exposure and HLA in healthy donors. Whole-study findings and limits: Overall, approximately 150 TCR beta chains were annotated as cytomegalovirus-associated. Among TCR sequences, most were rare, though some public TCRs appeared in many donors. Sequencing likely generated an artifact that appeared as a cluster of highly shared sequence variants.

Germline V gives CDR1 MRHNA, CDR2 SNTAGT. CDR3 size: 15 residues. The V gene end was trimmed by 4 bases and the J gene end by 3 bases; junction bases not matched to a gene: 2. This clone was observed a single time. Its antigen remains unknown. The PCR employed 60 Vbeta primers together with 13 Jbeta primers. TCRdb's copy holds only in-frame clones and misses some; the assay was immunoSEQ multiplex PCR. The sample lists about 140,000 clones; roughly 62% were seen once. This receptor was identified in a male donor in good health and CMV-seronegative. This chain uses TRBV6-4 with TRBJ2-1; 11 nucleotides line up with TRBD2. The sequencing sample was made of PBMCs. The CDR3 bases are TGTGCCAGCAGTGTCCTAGCGGGGGGCTACAATGAGCAGTTCTTC. Translation: CASSVLAGGYNEQFF.